This T cell receptor (beta chain) was observed in a study of early T cells in non-severe SARS-CoV-2 infection. Whole-study context: Investigators sequenced bulk RNA drawn from unsorted whole blood, and chains remained unpaired.

Per the germline V gene, CDR1 is LGHDT and CDR2 is YNNKEL (reference sequence). The CDR3 has 11 residues. The V gene lost 4 bases and the J gene lost 9 bases, with 10 bases spanning the gap. Molecules of cDNA were individually given unique molecular identifiers that were attached to them. TCRdb reanalysed the 5' RACE reads using MiXCR and keeps one entry per CDR3 protein. This table holds 64,000 or so distinct CDR3 sequences, around 12% found once. This clonotype was found a few times. Source material: whole blood. The receptor's source is an adult who was a healthcare worker with PCR-confirmed SARS-CoV-2 infection or an uninfected control (not recorded which). The gene calls are TRBV3-1 and TRBJ2-7; no reliable D call. CDR3 nucleotide sequence: TGTGCCAGCAGCCCCGGAGTTGTGCAGTACTTC. Protein product: CASSPGVVQYF.